A single sample gave rise to the 5 T cell receptor beta chains below, sequenced in a study of molecular identifiers for immune sequencing clone quantification. TCRdb recomputed calls from the PCR reads with MiXCR, one row per CDR3 protein. This table has roughly 630,000 distinct CDR3 sequences, roughly 27% appearing once. Sequenced material: naive CD8+ T cells from blood, with Jurkat cell RNA spiked in. Subset of the sample: FACS-sorted CD8+CD4-CCR7+CD45RA+ naive T cells. The receptors come from a human donor in good health. Some libraries in this study had Jurkat cell RNA spiked in.

In its sample, this clonotype was seen many times. The chain carries TRBV20-1 and TRBJ1-5; 9 positions match TRBD1. Germline CDR1 DFQATT, CDR2 SNEGSKA (reference sequence). The CDR3 is 14 amino acids. V shed 3 bases, J shed 3 bases, and the junction held 3 bases outside the gene matches. For the CDR3, the DNA is TGCAGTGCTAGGGGACAGGGTGCCAATCAGCCCCAGCATTTT. Its translation: CSARGQGANQPQHF.

This clonotype was detected once. This may be a read error: a much more frequent sequence differs by one nucleotide. The chain carries TRBV10-3 and TRBJ1-1; D might be TRBD1 (6 bases). This CDR3 contains 13 residues. Trimming pared 10 bases from V and 3 bases from J, leaving 15 bases between. The germline V gene has CDR1 ENHRY and CDR2 SYGVKD. CDR3 residues: CATNPGEHTEAFF. CDR3 nucleotide sequence: TGTGCCACGAACCCAGGGGAGCACACTGAAGCTTTCTTT.

This clonotype was observed at least ten times. The J gene is TRBJ2-1, the V gene TRBV20-1; 10 bases agree with TRBD1. Germline loops: CDR1 DFQATT, CDR2 SNEGSKA (reference sequence). The V segment lost 6 bases and the J segment 2 bases; nucleotides outside the gene matches: 10. The CDR3 has 16 residues. The CDR3 DNA is TGCAGTGCGCAGGACCGGGACAGGGGACCCTACAATGAGCAGTTCTTC. It is translated as CSAQDRDRGPYNEQFF.

With regard to this clonotype: A read error may explain this, as a much larger clone is one base away. The V gene is TRBV6-2 or TRBV6-3, the J gene TRBJ2-3, with a possible D match to TRBD1 (5 bases). Matching the DNA end better, TRBJ1-5 makes the J call doubtful. Germline-derived CDR1 and CDR2 are MNHEY and SVGEGT. This CDR3 is 19 amino acids long. In DNA, the CDR3 is TGTGCCAGCAGTTACTCGATAAGAAACGGGGACCAGAACACAGATACGCAGCATTTT. This sequence encodes CASSYSIRNGDQNTDTQHF.

In this sample, this clonotype turned up many times. The V and J genes are TRBV2 and TRBJ1-2; D ambiguous. The CDR3 loop spans 17 amino acids. The germline V and J ends were trimmed by 3 bases and 1 base, with 18 bases remaining between them. The germline V gene encodes CDR1 SNHLY and CDR2 FYNNEI. CDR3 coding DNA: TGTGCCAGCAGTGATCCAACCGGACCGCGAATTAACTATGGCTACACCTTC. Translated: CASSDPTGPRINYGYTF.